A single sample is the source of the 18 T cell receptor beta chains below, sequenced in a study of T cells in Graves' hyperthyroidism and ophthalmopathy. Using RNA transcripts as the source, TCR beta CDR3 regions were amplified. A set of HTBI primers served as the primers for a first-round RT-PCR of the TCR CDR3. TCRdb reanalysed the multiplex PCR reads using MiXCR and keeps one entry per CDR3 protein. The data contain roughly 200,000 distinct CDR3 sequences, around a sixth of them seen just once; the ten biggest clones take up roughly 49%. Material: blood. The receptors stem from a woman aged 45 to 65 with Graves' hyperthyroidism.

At least ten counts were recorded for this clonotype. This chain links TRBV5-1 with TRBJ1-1, with D possibly being TRBD1 (6 bases). The ends were cut back, 1 base at V and 4 bases at J, with 11 bases in the middle. The germline V gene has CDR1 SGHRS and CDR2 YFSETQ. The CDR3 contains 14 residues. The CDR3 is CASSLIQGLTEAFF. As DNA, the CDR3 is TGCGCCAGCAGCTTGATTCAGGGGCTCACTGAAGCTTTCTTT.

This clonotype was counted at least ten times. The genes are TRBV12-3 or TRBV12-4 and TRBJ2-7, with unresolved D. Trimming took 6 bases from V and 0 from J, leaving 9 bases between them. The CDR3 covers 13 residues. DNA of the CDR3: TGTGCCAGCAGCTTACTCTCCTCCTACGAGCAGTACTTC. Translating it yields CASSLLSSYEQYF.

This clonotype has just a few counts. The chain combines TRBV6-1 with TRBJ1-5; TRBD1 is a possible D gene (5 bases). The V end lost 6 bases, the J end lost 2 bases, and 11 bases lay between the germline ends. The CDR3 contains 14 residues. Per the germline V gene, CDR1 is MNHNS and CDR2 is SASEGT. The CDR3 bases are TGTGCCAGCAGCGGTGGGGGTGGCAATCAGCCCCAGCATTTT. This gives the protein CASSGGGGNQPQHF.

As for this clonotype: Since a much larger clone is just one base distant, this may be a read error. The chain couples TRBV7-2 to TRBJ1-5; no clear D gene. The V gene lost 2 bases and the J gene lost 6 bases, with 14 bases spanning the gap. The CDR3 contains 15 residues. Germline V gives CDR1 SGHTA, CDR2 FQGNSA. The CDR3 spells CASSLWIVEGQPQHF. The CDR3 bases are TGTGCCAGCAGCTTATGGATCGTTGAGGGTCAGCCCCAGCATTTT.

This clonotype was counted a few times. The chain combines TRBV6-1 with TRBJ2-4, with TRBD2 as a possible D gene (5 bases). The CDR3 extends over 15 amino acids. Trimming took off 7 bases at V and 0 bases at J, with 13 bases between the two ends. The germline CDR1 and CDR2 sequences are MNHNS and SASEGT. The CDR3 DNA is TGTGCCAGCAAGATTAGCGCAGGAGCCAAAAACATTCAGTACTTC. It translates to CASKISAGAKNIQYF.

This chain connects TRBV18 to TRBJ1-3; D is ambiguous. In germline, CDR1 is KGHSH, CDR2 LQKENI. The CDR3 has 14 amino acids. With 3 bases removed from V and 2 bases from J, the gap between germline ends came to 8 bases. CDR3 sequence: CASSPGLAGNTIYF. CDR3 sequence (DNA): TGTGCCAGCTCACCCGGGCTCGCTGGAAACACCATATATTTT.

A few counts support this clonotype. The J gene is TRBJ2-2, the V gene TRBV11-2; D call uncertain. The CDR3 spans 14 residues. CDR1 is SGHAT, CDR2 FQNNGV, per germline. Trimming removed 2 bases from V and 0 bases from J, with 4 bases in between. DNA for the CDR3: TGTGCCAGCAGCTTAAGTCCGAACACCGGGGAGCTGTTTTTT. Its protein product is CASSLSPNTGELFF. The full variable domain, rest sourced from reference TRBV11-2 and TRBJ2-2, is EAGVAQSPRYKIIEKRQSVAFWCNPISGHATLYWYQQILGQGPKLLIQFQNNGVVDDSQLPKDRFSAERLKGVDSTLKIQPAKLEDSAVYLCASSLSPNTGELFFGEGSRLTVL.

The table lists this clonotype with a few counts. This sequence joins TRBV12-3 or TRBV12-4 and TRBJ1-1; unclear D gene. V was shortened by 6 bases and J by 3 bases, with 17 bases between the two germline ends. The CDR3 length is 15 residues. CDR3: CASSPQPRADTEAFF. The CDR3 DNA follows: TGTGCCAGCAGCCCTCAACCGCGTGCCGACACTGAAGCTTTCTTT.

This clonotype was recorded many times. V and J are TRBV12-3 or TRBV12-4 and TRBJ2-7; TRBD1 matches at 7 bases. The length of the CDR3 is 13 residues. Losses at the gene ends were 4 bases for V and 3 bases for J; bases not matched to a gene: 3. Here the CDR3 reads CASSYRGYYEQYF. The CDR3, as DNA: TGTGCCAGCAGTTACAGGGGATACTACGAGCAGTACTTC.

CDR3 bases: TGCAGCGTTGTTTTTGGACAGCTTAATGAAAAACTGTTTTTT. It is translated as CSVVFGQLNEKLFF. The chain carries TRBV29-1 and TRBJ1-4; maybe TRBD1 (6 bases). CDR1 and CDR2 from the germline V gene are SQVTM and ANQGSEA. The CDR3 is 14 residues long. The germline V and J ends were trimmed by 4 bases and 4 bases, with 13 bases remaining between them.

The sample holds many counts of this clonotype. The chain has TRBV11-2 and TRBJ2-5; TRBD2 matches 12 bases. This CDR3 has 15 residues. The V gene end was trimmed by 3 bases and the J gene end by 3 bases; junction bases not matched to a gene: 2. Germline CDR1 reads SGHAT; CDR2 reads FQNNGV. The DNA of the CDR3 is TGTGCCAGCAGCTTCCTAGCGGGAGGGGAAGAGACCCAGTACTTC. Translation gives CASSFLAGGEETQYF.

This clonotype occurred many times. The gene calls are TRBV2 and TRBJ2-5; D gene unclear. The ends were cut back, 5 bases at V and 3 bases at J, with 10 bases in the middle. This CDR3 contains 13 residues. Germline V gene sequence: CDR1 SNHLY, CDR2 FYNNEI. The CDR3 coding sequence is TGTGCCAGCAGTTTAGATTTCGAAGAGACCCAGTACTTC. Encoded protein: CASSLDFEETQYF.

A few counts support this clonotype. The CDR3 is CASSPLSGFLQETQYF. The CDR3 region has the DNA TGTGCCAGCAGCCCCCTCTCGGGCTTCCTACAGGAGACCCAGTACTTC. This chain uses TRBV7-9 with TRBJ2-5; D is unclear. The germline V gene has CDR1 SEHNR and CDR2 FQNEAQ (reference sequence). The CDR3 spans 16 residues. Deletions cut 5 bases from V and 5 bases from J, with 21 bases between.

This clonotype was picked up many times. The rearrangement joins TRBV29-1 to TRBJ1-1, with D unresolved. The CDR3 length is 12 residues. Germline loops: CDR1 SQVTM, CDR2 ANQGSEA. V was clipped by 6 bases and J by 5 bases, with 13 bases between them. The CDR3 reads CSVIRGRTEAFF. CDR3 coding DNA: TGCAGCGTGATACGGGGAAGGACTGAAGCTTTCTTT.

The table lists this clonotype with many counts. This chain connects TRBV20-1 to TRBJ1-5; the D gene is possibly TRBD1 (5 bases). The CDR3 consists of 16 residues. With 0 bases removed from V and 4 bases from J, the gap between germline ends came to 16 bases. The V gene's germline CDR1 is DFQATT and CDR2 SNEGSKA (reference sequence). CDR3 amino acids: CSARDGARVENQPQHF. The CDR3 DNA is TGCAGTGCTAGAGATGGGGCCAGGGTGGAAAATCAGCCCCAGCATTTT.

The J gene is TRBJ2-7, the V gene TRBV11-3, with TRBD2 matching 10 bases. Trimming took 1 base from V and 0 from J; bases not matched to a gene: 12. This CDR3 is built from 19 residues. Germline CDR1 reads SGHNT; CDR2 reads YENEEA. CDR3 DNA: TGTGCCAGCAGCTTAGCCCCGGGACTAGCGAGCCCTAGCTCCTACGAGCAGTACTTC. Its translation is CASSLAPGLASPSSYEQYF. The full variable domain, rest sourced from reference TRBV11-3 and TRBJ2-7, is EAGVVQSPRYKIIEKKQPVAFWCNPISGHNTLYWYLQNLGQGPELLIRYENEEAVDDSQLPKDRFSAERLKGVDSTLKIQPAELGDSAVYLCASSLAPGLASPSSYEQYFGPGTRLTVT.

Details on this clonotype: This likely comes from a read error, as the CDR3 has no conserved phenylalanine or tryptophan at its end. The chain combines TRBV5-1 with TRBJ2-7; no definite D call. V was pared by 3 bases and J by 0 bases, with 1 base between. The CDR3 spans 11 residues. CDR1 is SGHRS, CDR2 YFSETQ, per germline. CDR3 nucleotides: TGCGCCAGCAGCTACTCCTACGAGCAGTACTTG. Its protein is CASSYSYEQYL.

This clonotype was counted ten times or more. The CDR3 nucleotides read TGTGCCAGCAGCAATAGTGGGAATGAGCAGTTCTTC. It translates to CASSNSGNEQFF. The chain has TRBV7-3 and TRBJ2-1; D remains unclear. The length of the CDR3 is 12 residues. Germline lookup yields CDR1 SGHTA and CDR2 FQGTGA. V was clipped by 5 bases and J by 7 bases, with 9 bases between them.